Below, 5 T cell receptor beta chains from the same sample are listed, as sequenced in a study of CD8 T cells in Susac syndrome. An input of about 0.5 to 1 ug of RNA was subjected to reverse transcription using random hexamers. TCRdb used MiXCR to reprocess the immunoSEQ multiplex PCR reads, holding one entry per CDR3 protein. The repertoire holds around 130,000 distinct CDR3 sequences, with about 95% as singletons. The sample comprised CD4+ T cells from PBMCs. The receptors come from a human donor in good health.

The chain joins TRBV6-5 to TRBJ2-3; 15 bases align to TRBD2. Trimming at V came to 0 bases and at J to 1 base, leaving 2 bases not matched to a gene. Germline V gene data show CDR1 as MNHEY and CDR2 as SVGAGI. The CDR3 is 18 amino acids. The CDR3 bases are TGTGCCAGCAGTTACTCGGGACTAGCGGGAGGACGCACAGATACGCAGTATTTT. This gives the protein CASSYSGLAGGRTDTQYF.

The chain uses TRBV7-9 and TRBJ1-1; no clear D. CDR3 size: 14 residues. V lost 3 bases and J lost 9, with 17 bases in between. Germline CDR1 and CDR2: SEHNR and FQNEAQ (reference sequence). CDR3 loop: CASSFSGPEAKAFF. The CDR3 DNA sequence: TGTGCCAGCAGCTTTTCAGGACCCGAGGCGAAAGCTTTCTTT.

J is TRBJ2-7 and V is TRBV29-1, with unresolved D. Trimming left V 8 bases short and J 5 bases short, with 13 bases between. The CDR3 length is 11 residues. Germline V gene data show CDR1 as SQVTM and CDR2 as ANQGSEA. CDR3 region: CSFGRLDEQYF. The CDR3 DNA follows: TGCAGCTTCGGACGTCTCGACGAGCAGTACTTC.

This rearrangement joins TRBV28 to TRBJ2-7; 7 bases agree with TRBD2. The CDR3 loop spans 14 amino acids. In germline, CDR1 is MDHEN, CDR2 SYDVKM. Trimming at V came to 8 bases and at J to 0 bases, leaving 7 bases not matched to a gene. CDR3 nucleotides: TGTGCCAGCTGGGGAGCGGGATCCTCCTACGAGCAGTACTTC. Translation: CASWGAGSSYEQYF.

The chain links TRBV18 to TRBJ1-1; D possibly corresponds to TRBD1 (5 bases). V was cut by 3 bases and J by 1 base, with 12 bases left in between. Germline CDR1 reads KGHSH; CDR2 reads LQKENI. The CDR3 totals 15 residues. CDR3 loop: CASSPPSRGNTEAFF. CDR3 DNA sequence: TGTGCCAGCTCACCCCCGTCGAGGGGGAACACTGAAGCTTTCTTT.